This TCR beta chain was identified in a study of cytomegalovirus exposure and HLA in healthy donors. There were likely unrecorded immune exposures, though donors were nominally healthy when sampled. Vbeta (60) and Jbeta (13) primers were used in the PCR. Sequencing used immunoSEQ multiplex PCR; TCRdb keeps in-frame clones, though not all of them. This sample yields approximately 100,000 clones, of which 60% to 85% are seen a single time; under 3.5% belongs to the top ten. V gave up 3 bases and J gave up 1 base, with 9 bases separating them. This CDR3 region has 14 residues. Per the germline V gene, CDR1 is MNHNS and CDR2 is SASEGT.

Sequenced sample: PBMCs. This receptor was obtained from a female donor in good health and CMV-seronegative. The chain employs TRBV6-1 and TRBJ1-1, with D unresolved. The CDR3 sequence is CASSDATGNTEAFF. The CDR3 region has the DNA TGTGCCAGCAGTGATGCGACGGGGAACACTGAAGCTTTCTTT.